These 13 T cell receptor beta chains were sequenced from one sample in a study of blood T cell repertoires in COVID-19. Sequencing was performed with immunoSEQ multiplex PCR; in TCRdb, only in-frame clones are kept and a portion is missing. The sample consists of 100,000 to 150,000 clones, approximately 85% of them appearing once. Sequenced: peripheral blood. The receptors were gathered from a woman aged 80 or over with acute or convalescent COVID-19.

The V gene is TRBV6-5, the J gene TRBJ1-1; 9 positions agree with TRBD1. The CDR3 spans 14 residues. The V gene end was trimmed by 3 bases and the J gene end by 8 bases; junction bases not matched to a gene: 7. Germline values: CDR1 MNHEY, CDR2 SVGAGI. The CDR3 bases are TGTGCCAGCAGTTATAACAGGGGGCTAGGGGAAGCTTTCTTT. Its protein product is CASSYNRGLGEAFF.

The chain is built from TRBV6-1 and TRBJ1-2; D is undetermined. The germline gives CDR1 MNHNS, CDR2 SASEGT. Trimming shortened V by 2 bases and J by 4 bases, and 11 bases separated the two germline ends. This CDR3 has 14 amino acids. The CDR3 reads CASSEWRRAYGYTF. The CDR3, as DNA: TGTGCCAGCAGTGAATGGAGGAGGGCCTATGGCTACACCTTC.

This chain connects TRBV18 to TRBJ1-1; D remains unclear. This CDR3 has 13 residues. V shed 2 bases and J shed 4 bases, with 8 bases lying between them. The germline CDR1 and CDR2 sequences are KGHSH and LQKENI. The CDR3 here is CASSPISATEAFF. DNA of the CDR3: TGTGCCAGCTCACCAATTAGTGCCACTGAAGCTTTCTTT.

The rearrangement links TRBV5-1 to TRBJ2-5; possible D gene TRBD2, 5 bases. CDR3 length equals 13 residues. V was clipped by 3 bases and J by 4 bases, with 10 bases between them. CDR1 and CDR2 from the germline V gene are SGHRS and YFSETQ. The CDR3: CASSSGSGETQYF. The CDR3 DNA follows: TGCGCCAGCAGCTCTGGAAGCGGAGAGACCCAGTACTTC.

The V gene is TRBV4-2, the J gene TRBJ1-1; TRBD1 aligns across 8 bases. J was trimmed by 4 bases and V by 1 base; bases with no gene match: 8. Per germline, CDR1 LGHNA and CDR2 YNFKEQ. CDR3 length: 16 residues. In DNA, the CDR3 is TGTGCCAGCAGCCAAGGCTACAGGGGGATCGGCACTGAAGCTTTCTTT. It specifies CASSQGYRGIGTEAFF.

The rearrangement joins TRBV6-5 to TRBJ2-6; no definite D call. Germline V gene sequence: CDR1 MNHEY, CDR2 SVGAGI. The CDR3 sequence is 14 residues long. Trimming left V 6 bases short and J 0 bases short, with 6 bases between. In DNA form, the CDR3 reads TGTGCCAGCAGCCCCTTCTCTGGGGCCAACGTCCTGACTTTC. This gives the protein CASSPFSGANVLTF.

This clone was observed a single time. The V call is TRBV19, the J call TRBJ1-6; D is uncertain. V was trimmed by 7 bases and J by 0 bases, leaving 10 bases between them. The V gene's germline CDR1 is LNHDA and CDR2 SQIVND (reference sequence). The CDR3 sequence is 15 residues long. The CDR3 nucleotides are TGTGCCAGTACGTGGTCCTACTCCTATAATTCACCCCTCCACTTT. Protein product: CASTWSYSYNSPLHF.

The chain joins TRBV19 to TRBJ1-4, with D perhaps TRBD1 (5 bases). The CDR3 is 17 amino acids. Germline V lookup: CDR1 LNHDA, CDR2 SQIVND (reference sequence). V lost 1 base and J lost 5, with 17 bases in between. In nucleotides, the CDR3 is TGTGCCAGTAGTATAGTTTTCCAACAGGATCCAAATGAAAAACTGTTTTTT. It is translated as CASSIVFQQDPNEKLFF.

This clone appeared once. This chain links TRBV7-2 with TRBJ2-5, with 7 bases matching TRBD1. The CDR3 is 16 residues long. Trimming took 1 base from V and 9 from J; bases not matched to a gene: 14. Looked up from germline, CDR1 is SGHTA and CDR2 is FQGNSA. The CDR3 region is CASSLGTGSGLVSQYF. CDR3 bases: TGTGCCAGCAGCTTAGGGACAGGCTCGGGGTTGGTGTCCCAGTACTTC.

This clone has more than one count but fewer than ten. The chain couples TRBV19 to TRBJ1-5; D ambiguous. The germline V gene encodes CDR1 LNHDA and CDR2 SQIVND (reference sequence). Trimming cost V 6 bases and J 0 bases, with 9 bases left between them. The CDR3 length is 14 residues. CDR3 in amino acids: CASRGAYSNQPQHF. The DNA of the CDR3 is TGTGCCAGTAGAGGAGCATATAGCAATCAGCCCCAGCATTTT. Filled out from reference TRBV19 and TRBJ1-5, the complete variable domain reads DGGITQSPKYLFRKEGQNVTLSCEQNLNHDAMYWYRQDPGQGLRLIYYSQIVNDFQKGDIAEGYSVSREKKESFPLTVTSAQKNPTAFYLCASRGAYSNQPQHFGDGTRLSIL.

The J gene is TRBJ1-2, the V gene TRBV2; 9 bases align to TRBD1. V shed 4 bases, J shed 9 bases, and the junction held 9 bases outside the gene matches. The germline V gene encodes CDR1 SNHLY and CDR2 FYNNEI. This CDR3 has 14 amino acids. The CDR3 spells CASSGDRDRDRYTF. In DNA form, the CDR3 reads TGTGCCAGCAGTGGAGACCGGGACAGGGATCGCTACACCTTC.

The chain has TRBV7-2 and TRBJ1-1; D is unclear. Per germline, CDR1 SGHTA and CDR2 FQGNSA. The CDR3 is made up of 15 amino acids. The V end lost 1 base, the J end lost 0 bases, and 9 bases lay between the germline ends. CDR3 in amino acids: CASSLGATMNTEAFF. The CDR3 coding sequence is TGTGCCAGCAGCTTAGGAGCTACTATGAACACTGAAGCTTTCTTT.

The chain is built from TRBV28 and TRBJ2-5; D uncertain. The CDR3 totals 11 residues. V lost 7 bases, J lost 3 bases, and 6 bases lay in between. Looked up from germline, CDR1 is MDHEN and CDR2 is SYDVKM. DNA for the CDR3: TGTGCCAGCAAGAGTGAAGAGACCCAGTACTTC. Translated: CASKSEETQYF.